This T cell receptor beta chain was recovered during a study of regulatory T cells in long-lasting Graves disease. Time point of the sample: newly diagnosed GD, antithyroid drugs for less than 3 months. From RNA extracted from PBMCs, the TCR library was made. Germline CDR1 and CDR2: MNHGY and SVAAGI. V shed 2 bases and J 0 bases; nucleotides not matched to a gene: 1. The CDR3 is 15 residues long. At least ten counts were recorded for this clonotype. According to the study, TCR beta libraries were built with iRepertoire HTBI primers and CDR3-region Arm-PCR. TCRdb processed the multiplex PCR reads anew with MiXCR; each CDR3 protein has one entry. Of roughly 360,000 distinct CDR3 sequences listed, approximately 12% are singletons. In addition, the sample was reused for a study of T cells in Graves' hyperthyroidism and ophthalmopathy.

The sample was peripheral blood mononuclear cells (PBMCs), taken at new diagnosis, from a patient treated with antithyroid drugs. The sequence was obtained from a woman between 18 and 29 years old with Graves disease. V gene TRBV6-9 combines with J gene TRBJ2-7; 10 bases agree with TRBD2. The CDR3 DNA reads TGTGCCAGCAGTTATGCTAGCGGGGGCTCCTACGAGCAGTACTTC. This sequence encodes CASSYASGGSYEQYF.